The source of this T cell receptor (beta chain) is a study of shared clonotypes between healthy human individuals. Germline-derived CDR1 and CDR2 are SGHTA and FQGNSA. V lost 2 bases, J lost 3 bases, and 13 bases lay in between. This CDR3 comprises 15 residues. Assay used: immunoSEQ multiplex PCR; TCRdb lists only in-frame clones, some missing. The table shows a few million clones, with approximately 95% occurring only once. Sequencing used naive CD4+ T cells sorted from blood. Noted subset: CD45RA+ positively selected. This receptor was identified in a young man in good health. The rearrangement joins TRBV7-2 to TRBJ1-1; a possible D gene is TRBD1 (5 bases). The CDR3 here is CASSLFSGVDTEAFF. The CDR3 region has the DNA TGTGCCAGCAGCTTATTCTCGGGGGTCGACACTGAAGCTTTCTTT.